The present entry profiles one TCR beta chain with its context. Its antigen remains unidentified. Repertoires were generated with immunoSEQ multiplex PCR, while TCRdb's copy carries only in-frame clones and drops some. This sample has around 35,000 clones, with around 67% found just once. The data were taken from a study of vaccination effects on CD4 cells after COVID-19. The CDR3 contains 15 residues. The germline gives CDR1 SGDLS, CDR2 YYNGEE. The ends were cut back, 1 base at V and 0 bases at J, with 10 bases in the middle. Investigators separated out CD4+ T cells once around nine days of culture had passed.

The receptor's source is a human donor who received a COVID-19 vaccine. The V gene is TRBV9, the J gene TRBJ1-1; D gene uncertain. This specimen consisted of CD4+ T cells from PBMCs cultured without peptide, obtained before COVID-19 vaccination. The CDR3 DNA is TGTGCCAGCAGCGTATTGGTGGCGGTGAACACTGAAGCTTTCTTT. Amino acids: CASSVLVAVNTEAFF.